This T cell receptor beta chain originates from a study of cytomegalovirus exposure and HLA in healthy donors. Study-level points and caveats: Follow-up analysis later connected one missense variant in DCLRE1C with trimming of TCR beta V- and J-genes. Whilst most TCR sequences proved rare, a subset of public TCRs occurred across many donors. Three chains linked to CMV were shown in vitro to be specific for CMV antigens.

The V gene end was trimmed by 6 bases and the J gene end by 6 bases; junction bases not matched to a gene: 6. The CDR3 spans 15 residues. Germline assignment: CDR1 MNHEY and CDR2 SVGAGI. 13 Jbeta primers and 60 Vbeta primers were used for the PCR. This table comes from immunoSEQ multiplex PCR, and its TCRdb copy is limited to in-frame clones, with some not included. The top ten hold 1.5% to 2% of the sample, which has fewer than 200,000 clones, under 85% seen once. Details on this clone: Its matching antigen is unknown.

The chain links TRBV6-5 to TRBJ1-5; 12 bases fit TRBD1. Sequencing used PBMCs. The sequence was obtained from a man in his fifties in good health and CMV-seronegative. CDR3 coding DNA: TGTGCCAGCAGCCCTGGGACAGGGGGCCGTCAGCCCCAGCATTTT. Its protein product is CASSPGTGGRQPQHF.